Following are 28 T cell receptor beta chains from one sample sequenced in a study of CD8 T cells in ankylosing spondylitis. TCRdb analysed the 5' RACE reads with MiXCR anew, one entry per CDR3 protein. The repertoire consists of approximately 45,000 distinct CDR3 sequences, with approximately 11% occurring once and the leading ten covering just over 1.4%. Sequenced: blood, either unsorted or a sorted T cell fraction (not recorded which). The receptor source for this set is a male donor with ankylosing spondylitis or in good health (not recorded which).

This clonotype was seen many times. The chain is built from TRBV21-1 and TRBJ2-7; no DNA check was done on the table's D call, TRBD1. TRBV21-1 is an annotated pseudogene. The CDR3 is made up of 17 amino acids. The chain's CDR3 is CASSKESSEGAGDEQYF. DNA of the CDR3: TGTGCCAGCAGCAAAGAGTCAAGTGAGGGGGCCGGCGACGAGCAGTACTTC.

V gene TRBV16 combines with J gene TRBJ1-2; tentative D call: TRBD1 (5 bases). This CDR3 region has 12 residues. Trimming cost V 2 bases and J 10 bases, with 11 bases left between them. Germline V gene sequence: CDR1 KGHSY, CDR2 FQNENV. The CDR3 loop is CASSQQQEFYTF. The DNA of the CDR3 is TGTGCCAGCAGCCAACAACAGGAATTCTACACCTTC.

This clonotype was seen at least ten times. V usage is TRBV5-1 and J usage is TRBJ1-1; maybe TRBD1 (5 bases). The V end was cut by 5 bases, the J end by 3 bases, with 11 bases between. CDR3 length: 13 amino acids. Germline V gives CDR1 SGHRS, CDR2 YFSETQ. CDR3 coding DNA: TGCGCCAGCAGAAGGGCCAGGGACACTGAAGCTTTCTTT. Amino acid sequence: CASRRARDTEAFF.

This clonotype rates as medium-sized. V is TRBV5-1 and J is TRBJ1-2; D unclear. Germline V CDR1 and CDR2: SGHRS, YFSETQ. The CDR3 has 14 amino acids. V was trimmed by 4 bases and J by 5 bases, leaving 15 bases between them. As DNA, the CDR3 is TGCGCCAGCAGCCCCAGCGCGGGGAGGTATGGCTACACCTTC. Residues: CASSPSAGRYGYTF.

This clonotype was counted at least ten times. V is TRBV29-1 and J is TRBJ2-5; D remains ambiguous. The germline V and J ends were trimmed by 0 bases and 11 bases, with 13 bases remaining between them. CDR3 length: 12 residues. Germline V lookup: CDR1 SQVTM, CDR2 ANQGSEA. CDR3 amino acids: CSVEDRVAVQYF. The CDR3 nucleotides are TGCAGCGTTGAAGATCGTGTGGCGGTGCAGTACTTC.

At least ten counts were recorded for this clonotype. The V and J genes are TRBV28 and TRBJ2-1, with D hard to call. CDR1 is MDHEN, CDR2 SYDVKM, per germline. Trimming cost V 5 bases and J 3 bases, with 8 bases left between them. The CDR3 consists of 13 residues. CDR3 DNA sequence: TGTGCCAGCAGTCCCCGGAACTACAATGAGCAGTTCTTC. Translation: CASSPRNYNEQFF. The full variable domain, its missing parts supplied by reference TRBV28 and TRBJ2-1, is DVKVTQSSRYLVKRTGEKVFLECVQDMDHENMFWYRQDPGLGLRLIYFSYDVKMKEKGDIPEGYSVSREKKERFSLILESASTNQTSMYLCASSPRNYNEQFFGPGTRLTVL.

There are many counts of this clonotype. The chain is built from TRBV28 and TRBJ2-7; possibly TRBD1 for D (5 bases). The V and J ends lost 6 bases and 6 bases respectively, with 15 bases between them. The germline V gene has CDR1 MDHEN and CDR2 SYDVKM. CDR3 length: 13 residues. The CDR3 loop reads CASSKGLRGEQYF. As DNA, the CDR3 is TGTGCCAGCAGCAAGGGCCTTAGGGGCGAGCAGTACTTC.

This clonotype showed up many times. The J gene is TRBJ2-1, the V gene TRBV5-1; no clear D. This CDR3 is 16 amino acids long. The ends were cut back, 0 bases at V and 4 bases at J, with 14 bases in the middle. Germline V gene data show CDR1 as SGHRS and CDR2 as YFSETQ. The DNA for the CDR3 is TGCGCCAGCAGCTTGGTAGCCCAGCGCCAATACAATGAGCAGTTCTTC. Translated, it gives CASSLVAQRQYNEQFF.

This clonotype was found many times. The rearrangement links TRBV5-1 to TRBJ2-3, with D possibly matching TRBD2 (6 bases). V was shortened by 6 bases and J by 2 bases, with 13 bases between the two germline ends. Germline loops: CDR1 SGHRS, CDR2 YFSETQ. The CDR3 length is 14 residues. For the CDR3, the DNA is TGCGCCAGCACCTCGGGGGAAAACACAGATACGCAGTATTTT. Translation: CASTSGENTDTQYF.

This clonotype was seen ten or more times. The V gene is TRBV5-1, the J gene TRBJ1-1; D remains unclear. The germline CDR1 and CDR2 sequences are SGHRS and YFSETQ. The CDR3 contains 14 residues. V gave up 0 bases and J gave up 4 bases, with 10 bases separating them. The CDR3 sequence: CASSLGWASTEAFF. CDR3 coding DNA: TGCGCCAGCAGCTTGGGGTGGGCCAGCACTGAAGCTTTCTTT.

The rearrangement links TRBV7-9 to TRBJ2-2, with no clear D. Germline V lookup: CDR1 SEHNR, CDR2 FQNEAQ (reference sequence). The CDR3 has 12 amino acids. Trimming removed 10 bases at V and 5 bases at J, with 11 bases between. The CDR3 spells CANVGPTGELFF. The CDR3 DNA reads as TGTGCCAACGTGGGCCCAACCGGGGAGCTGTTTTTT.

This clonotype was seen at least ten times. The J gene is TRBJ2-5, the V gene TRBV29-1; no definite D call. V was cut by 8 bases and J by 5 bases, with 15 bases left in between. Germline-derived CDR1 and CDR2 are SQVTM and ANQGSEA. The CDR3 extends over 12 amino acids. CDR3 DNA sequence: TGCAGCCTACTCACCAATCGGGAGACCCAGTACTTC. It is translated as CSLLTNRETQYF.

This sequence joins TRBV5-1 and TRBJ2-2, with TRBD2 identical over 13 bases. Germline loops: CDR1 SGHRS, CDR2 YFSETQ. Trimming cost V 4 bases and J 4 bases; bases outside gene matches: 7. The CDR3 totals 17 residues. CDR3 sequence: CASSGPGLAGTTGELFF. The CDR3 region has the DNA TGCGCCAGCAGCGGACCGGGACTAGCGGGGACCACCGGGGAGCTGTTTTTT.

This clonotype was counted at least ten times. The chain has TRBV20-1 and TRBJ1-6, with 8 bases fitting TRBD1. Germline V gene lookup returns CDR1 DFQATT and CDR2 SNEGSKA (reference sequence). Trimming cost V 3 bases and J 3 bases; bases outside gene matches: 10. This CDR3 is built from 17 residues. This chain's CDR3 is CSARKVTGTGYNSPLHF. CDR3 DNA sequence: TGCAGTGCTAGGAAAGTTACAGGGACAGGCTATAATTCACCCCTCCACTTT.

This clonotype has a count of ten or more. This chain uses TRBV12-3 or TRBV12-4 with TRBJ2-7; no firm D call. This CDR3 contains 14 residues. Trimming stripped 4 bases from V and 2 bases from J, with 12 bases between. CDR3 DNA: TGTGCCAGCAGTTCCATAGCTATCCCCTACGAGCAGTACTTC. Protein: CASSSIAIPYEQYF.

A remark on this clonotype: Being one base from a much bigger clone, this may be a read error. The DNA for the CDR3 is TGTGCCAGCAGTGAGGGGACCTCCACTGAAACTTTCTTT. It yields the protein CASSEGTSTETFF. The rearrangement uses TRBV28 and TRBJ1-1; D might be TRBD1 (5 bases). Germline CDR1 and CDR2: MDHEN and SYDVKM. CDR3 size: 13 residues.

The chain combines TRBV7-2 with TRBJ1-1; no clear D gene. This CDR3 has 14 residues. With 2 bases removed from V and 1 base from J, the gap between germline ends came to 8 bases. The germline V gene encodes CDR1 SGHTA and CDR2 FQGNSA. CDR3 DNA: TGTGCCAGCAGCTTAAGCAGTTCGAACACTGAAGCTTTCTTT. Amino acid sequence: CASSLSSSNTEAFF.

In this sample, this clonotype turned up many times. CDR3 coding DNA: TGCGCCAGCAGCTTTGGGACAGCGGAGACCCAGTACTTC. This encodes CASSFGTAETQYF. J is TRBJ2-5 and V is TRBV5-1, with 7 bases matching TRBD1. The CDR3 spans 13 residues. CDR1 is SGHRS, CDR2 YFSETQ, per germline. The V segment lost 2 bases and the J segment 5 bases; nucleotides outside the gene matches: 3. The full variable domain, its missing parts supplied by reference TRBV5-1 and TRBJ2-5, is KAGVTQTPRYLIKTRGQQVTLSCSPISGHRSVSWYQQTPGQGLQFLFEYFSETQRNKGNFPGRFSGRQFSNSRSEMNVSTLELGDSALYLCASSFGTAETQYFGPGTRLLVL.

Only a few counts were recorded for this clonotype. This clone may be a read error of a much larger clone one base away. This chain uses TRBV12-3 or TRBV12-4 with TRBJ2-7; unclear D gene. The V and J ends lost 1 base and 6 bases respectively, with 16 bases between them. CDR3 size: 15 residues. The CDR3 nucleotides read TGTGCCAGCAGTTTAGACGACACCCGACCCTCCGAGCAGTACTTC. Residues: CASSLDDTRPSEQYF.

For this clonotype: The junction shows a germline mismatch at one end, possibly a read error. The rearrangement links TRBV5-6 to TRBJ2-7; D may correspond to TRBD1 or TRBD2 (6 bases each). CDR3 length equals 15 residues. The germline V gene encodes CDR1 SGHDT and CDR2 YYEEEE. In nucleotides, the CDR3 is TGCGCCAGCAGCTTGGCGGGACACGGCCACTACGAGCAGTACTTC. Its translation: CASSLAGHGHYEQYF. The whole variable domain, remainder taken from reference TRBV5-6 and TRBJ2-7, is DAGVTQSPTHLIKTRGQQVTLRCSPKSGHDTVSWYQQALGQGPQFIFQYYEEEERQRGNFPDRFSGHQFPNYSSELNVNALLLGDSALYLCASSLAGHGHYEQYFGPGTRLTVT.

This clonotype was observed many times. This chain joins TRBV24-1 and TRBJ1-2, with D possibly TRBD1 on 6 matching bases. The CDR3 is 13 residues long. Trimming removed 4 bases from V and 2 bases from J, with 7 bases in between. Germline values: CDR1 KGHDR, CDR2 SFDVKD. In DNA, the CDR3 is TGTGCCACCAGTGAGCAGGGGAACTATGGCTACACCTTC. It translates to CATSEQGNYGYTF.

This clonotype was detected ten times or more. This CDR3 is CASSLDTASSYNSPLHF. Written as DNA, the CDR3 is TGTGCCAGCTCCCTCGATACAGCGAGCTCCTATAATTCACCCCTCCACTTT. The genes are TRBV18 and TRBJ1-6; D remains ambiguous. Looked up from germline, CDR1 is KGHSH and CDR2 is LQKENI. This CDR3 has 17 amino acids. V gave up 6 bases and J gave up 0 bases, with 15 bases separating them.

This clonotype came up many times. J is TRBJ2-1 and V is TRBV10-3, with 8 nucleotides matching TRBD2. Trimming at V came to 8 bases and at J to 5 bases, leaving 8 bases not matched to a gene. The CDR3 is 14 amino acids. Germline V lookup: CDR1 ENHRY, CDR2 SYGVKD. This chain's CDR3 is CAIEERGTDNEQFF. CDR3 DNA: TGTGCCATCGAAGAGCGGGGGACCGACAATGAGCAGTTCTTC.

This clonotype was counted many times. This rearrangement joins TRBV12-3 or TRBV12-4 to TRBJ1-2; possibly TRBD1 for D (6 bases). Trimming shortened V by 1 base and J by 5 bases, and 14 bases separated the two germline ends. CDR3 size: 15 residues. The DNA for the CDR3 is TGTGCCAGCAGTTTAGATGGAGGGCAGGGGTATGGCTACACCTTC. This translates into CASSLDGGQGYGYTF.

Comment on this clonotype: Mismatch with germline at one junction end may stem from a read error. V and J are TRBV3-1 and TRBJ1-2; possibly TRBD1 for D (6 bases). CDR3 size: 13 residues. Looked up from germline, CDR1 is LGHDT and CDR2 is YNNKEL (reference sequence). CDR3 amino acids: CANSLWGRGGYTF. The CDR3 DNA reads as TGTGCCAACAGCCTATGGGGCAGGGGCGGCTACACCTTC.

V and J are TRBV20-1 and TRBJ2-5; D unresolved. The CDR3 extends over 13 amino acids. Germline CDR1 and CDR2: DFQATT and SNEGSKA (reference sequence). V was cut by 6 bases and J by 2 bases, with 13 bases left in between. CDR3 bases: TGCAGTGCCCGCCGGACGCCACAAGAGACCCAGTACTTC. Encoded protein: CSARRTPQETQYF.

This clonotype was observed a few times. The V call is TRBV7-9, the J call TRBJ1-1; perhaps TRBD1 as D (6 bases). V was shortened by 5 bases and J by 7 bases, with 11 bases between the two germline ends. The CDR3 is 12 residues long. Germline CDR1 and CDR2: SEHNR and FQNEAQ (reference sequence). CDR3 DNA sequence: TGTGCCAGCAGCCGACAGGAGCATGAAGCTTTCTTT. This sequence encodes CASSRQEHEAFF.

A few counts support this clonotype. This sequence joins TRBV5-1 and TRBJ2-1; weak D call: TRBD2 (7 bases). The CDR3 is 16 residues long. Germline assignment: CDR1 SGHRS and CDR2 YFSETQ. Trimming stripped 2 bases from V and 5 bases from J, with 17 bases between. The chain's CDR3 is CASSFGGGLRNNEQFF. In DNA form, the CDR3 reads TGCGCCAGCAGCTTCGGCGGGGGCCTCCGGAACAATGAGCAGTTCTTC. The whole variable domain, remainder taken from reference TRBV5-1 and TRBJ2-1, is KAGVTQTPRYLIKTRGQQVTLSCSPISGHRSVSWYQQTPGQGLQFLFEYFSETQRNKGNFPGRFSGRQFSNSRSEMNVSTLELGDSALYLCASSFGGGLRNNEQFFGPGTRLTVL.